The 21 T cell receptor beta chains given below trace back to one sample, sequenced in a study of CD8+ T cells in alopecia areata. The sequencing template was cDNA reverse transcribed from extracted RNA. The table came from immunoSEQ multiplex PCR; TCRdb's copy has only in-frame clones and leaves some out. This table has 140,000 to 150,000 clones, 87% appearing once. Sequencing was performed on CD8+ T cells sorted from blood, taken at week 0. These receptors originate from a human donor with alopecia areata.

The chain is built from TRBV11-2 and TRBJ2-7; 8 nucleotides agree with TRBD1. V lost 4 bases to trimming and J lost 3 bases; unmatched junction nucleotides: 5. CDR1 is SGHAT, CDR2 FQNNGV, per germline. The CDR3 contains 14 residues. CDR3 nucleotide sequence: TGTGCCAGCAGCTCGCAGGGGGCGGGCTACGAGCAGTACTTC. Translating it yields CASSSQGAGYEQYF.

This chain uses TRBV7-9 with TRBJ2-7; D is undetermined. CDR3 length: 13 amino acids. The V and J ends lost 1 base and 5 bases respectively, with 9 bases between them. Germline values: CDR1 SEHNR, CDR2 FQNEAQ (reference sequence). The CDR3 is CASSLVELNEQYF. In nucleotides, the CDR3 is TGTGCCAGCAGCTTAGTTGAGCTTAACGAGCAGTACTTC.

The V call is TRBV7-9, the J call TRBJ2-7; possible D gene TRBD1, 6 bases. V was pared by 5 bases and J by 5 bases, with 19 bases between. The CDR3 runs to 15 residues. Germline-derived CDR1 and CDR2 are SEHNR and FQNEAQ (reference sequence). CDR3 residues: CASSQGQGVFHEQYF. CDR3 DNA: TGTGCCAGCAGCCAGGGGCAGGGAGTGTTTCACGAGCAGTACTTC.

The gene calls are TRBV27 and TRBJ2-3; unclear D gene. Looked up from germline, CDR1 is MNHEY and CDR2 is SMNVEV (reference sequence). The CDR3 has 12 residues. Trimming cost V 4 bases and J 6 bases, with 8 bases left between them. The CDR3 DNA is TGTGCCAGCAGTTCGGTTTTGGATACGCAGTATTTT. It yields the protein CASSSVLDTQYF.

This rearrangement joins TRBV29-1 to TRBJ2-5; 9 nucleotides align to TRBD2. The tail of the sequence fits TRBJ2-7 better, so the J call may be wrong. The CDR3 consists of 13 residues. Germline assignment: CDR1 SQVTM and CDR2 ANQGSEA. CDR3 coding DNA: TGCAGCGTCGTAGCGGGAGCGTCCTACGAGCAGTACTTC. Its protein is CSVVAGASYEQYF.

CDR3: CASSSGTGYNEQFF. In nucleotides, the CDR3 is TGCGCCAGCAGCTCCGGGACAGGGTACAATGAGCAGTTCTTC. The chain links TRBV5-1 to TRBJ2-1; 9 nucleotides agree with TRBD1. The length of the CDR3 is 14 residues. With 3 bases clipped from V and 4 bases from J, the junction kept 2 bases outside the gene matches. Germline V CDR1 and CDR2: SGHRS, YFSETQ.

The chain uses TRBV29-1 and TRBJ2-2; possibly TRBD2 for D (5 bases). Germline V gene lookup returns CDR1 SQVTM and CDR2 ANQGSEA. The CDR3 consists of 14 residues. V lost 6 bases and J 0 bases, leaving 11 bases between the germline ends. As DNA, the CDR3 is TGCAGCGTCCGGACTGGATCGAACACCGGGGAGCTGTTTTTT. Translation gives CSVRTGSNTGELFF.

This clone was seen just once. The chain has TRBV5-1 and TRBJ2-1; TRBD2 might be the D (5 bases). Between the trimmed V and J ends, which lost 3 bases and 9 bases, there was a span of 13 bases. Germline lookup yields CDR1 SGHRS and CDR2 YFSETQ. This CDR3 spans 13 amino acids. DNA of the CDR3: TGCGCCAGCAGCTACGAAGGAGGCGGTGAGCAGTTCTTC. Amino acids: CASSYEGGGEQFF.

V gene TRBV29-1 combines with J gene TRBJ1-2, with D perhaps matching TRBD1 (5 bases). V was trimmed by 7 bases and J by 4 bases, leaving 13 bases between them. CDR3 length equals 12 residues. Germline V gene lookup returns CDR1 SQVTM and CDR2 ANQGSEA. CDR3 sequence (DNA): TGCAGCGCGCCGGGGGTGGGCTATGGCTACACCTTC. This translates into CSAPGVGYGYTF.

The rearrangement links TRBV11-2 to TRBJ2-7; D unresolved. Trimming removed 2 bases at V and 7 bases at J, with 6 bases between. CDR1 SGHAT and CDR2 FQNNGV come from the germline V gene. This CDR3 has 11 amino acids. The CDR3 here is CASSLIDEQYF. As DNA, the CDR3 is TGTGCCAGCAGCTTAATAGATGAGCAGTACTTC.

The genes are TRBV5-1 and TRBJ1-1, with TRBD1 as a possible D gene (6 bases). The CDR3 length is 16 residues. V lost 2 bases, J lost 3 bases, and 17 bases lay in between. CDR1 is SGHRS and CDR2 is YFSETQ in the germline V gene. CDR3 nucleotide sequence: TGCGCCAGCAGCTTTTTTGCAGGGGTGGGTGACACTGAAGCTTTCTTT. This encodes CASSFFAGVGDTEAFF.

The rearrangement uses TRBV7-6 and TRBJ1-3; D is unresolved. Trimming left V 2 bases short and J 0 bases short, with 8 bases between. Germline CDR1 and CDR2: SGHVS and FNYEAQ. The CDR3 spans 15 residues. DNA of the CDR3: TGTGCCAGCAGCTTATGGGGTACCTCTGGAAACACCATATATTTT. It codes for CASSLWGTSGNTIYF.

The CDR3 DNA reads TGCGCCAGCAGCCAAGCGGGACTTAACACTGAAGCTTTCTTT. It codes for CASSQAGLNTEAFF. The chain combines TRBV4-1 with TRBJ1-1; a weak D match, TRBD1 (5 bases). CDR3 length: 14 amino acids. Trimming left V 1 base short and J 2 bases short, with 8 bases between. Germline lookup yields CDR1 MGHRA and CDR2 YSYEKL.

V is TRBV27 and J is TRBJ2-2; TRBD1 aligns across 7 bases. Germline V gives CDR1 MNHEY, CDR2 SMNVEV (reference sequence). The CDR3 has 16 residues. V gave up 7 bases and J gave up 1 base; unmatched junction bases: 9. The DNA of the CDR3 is TGTGCCAGCACCACACGGACAGGTTGGAACACCGGGGAGCTGTTTTTT. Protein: CASTTRTGWNTGELFF.

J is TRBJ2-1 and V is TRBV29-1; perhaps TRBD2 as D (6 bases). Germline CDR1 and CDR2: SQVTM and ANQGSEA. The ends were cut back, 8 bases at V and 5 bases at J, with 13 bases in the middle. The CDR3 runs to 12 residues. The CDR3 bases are TGCAGCTTACCGGGGGTAAACAATGAGCAGTTCTTC. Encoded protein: CSLPGVNNEQFF.

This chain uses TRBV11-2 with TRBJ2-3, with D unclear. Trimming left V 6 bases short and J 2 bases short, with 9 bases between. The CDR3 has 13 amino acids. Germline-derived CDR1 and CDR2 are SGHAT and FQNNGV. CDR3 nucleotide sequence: TGTGCCAGCAGGTCCCAAGACACAGATACGCAGTATTTT. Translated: CASRSQDTDTQYF.

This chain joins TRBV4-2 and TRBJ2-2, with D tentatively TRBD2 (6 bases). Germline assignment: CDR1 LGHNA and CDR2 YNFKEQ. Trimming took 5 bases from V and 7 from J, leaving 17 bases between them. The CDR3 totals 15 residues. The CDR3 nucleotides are TGTGCCAGCAGCTCAACGGGACTTAAGCGCGGGGAGCTGTTTTTT. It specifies CASSSTGLKRGELFF.

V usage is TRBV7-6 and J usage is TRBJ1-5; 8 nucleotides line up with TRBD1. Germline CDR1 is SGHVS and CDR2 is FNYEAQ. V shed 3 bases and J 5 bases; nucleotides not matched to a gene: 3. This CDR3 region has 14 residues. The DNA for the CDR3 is TGTGCCAGCAGCTTCGGACAGGGAGATCAGCCCCAGCATTTT. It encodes CASSFGQGDQPQHF.

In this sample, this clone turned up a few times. The CDR3 DNA is TGTGCCAGCAGCTACGCCACCGGGGAGCTGTTTTTT. Its translation is CASSYATGELFF. The chain combines TRBV7-2 with TRBJ2-2; D uncertain. CDR1 and CDR2 (germline): SGHTA, FQGNSA. V lost 4 bases and J 4 bases, leaving 4 bases between the germline ends. CDR3 length: 12 amino acids.

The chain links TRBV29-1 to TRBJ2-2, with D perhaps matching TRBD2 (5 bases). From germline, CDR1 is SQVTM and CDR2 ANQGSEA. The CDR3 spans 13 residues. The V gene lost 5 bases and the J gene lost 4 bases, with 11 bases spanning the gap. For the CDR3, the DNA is TGCAGCGTTTACGGGGATGGCACCGGGGAGCTGTTTTTT. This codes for CSVYGDGTGELFF.

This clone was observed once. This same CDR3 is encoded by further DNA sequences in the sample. DNA for the CDR3: TGTGCCAGCAGCCTCGGACAGGGGGCCTTCAATGAGCAGTTCTTC. This codes for CASSLGQGAFNEQFF. V and J are TRBV27 and TRBJ2-1; the match to TRBD1 covers 11 bases. The J segment lost 6 bases and the V segment lost 6 bases, leaving 7 bases of the junction unmatched. The CDR3 runs to 15 residues. Germline CDR1 is MNHEY and CDR2 is SMNVEV (reference sequence).